Described below is a single TCR beta chain sequence and its context. These data originate in a study of OX40 agonist ivuxolimab in advanced cancers. Researchers took blood at baseline, on cycle 4 day 1, and on cycle 7 day 1. V lost 2 bases, J lost 5 bases, and 8 bases stayed unmatched. Germline values: CDR1 SGHRS, CDR2 YFSETQ. There are 16 residues in the CDR3. The assay was immunoSEQ multiplex PCR, and TCRdb's table has in-frame clones only and misses some. The data hold about 79,000 clones, with more than 90% observed a single time. This chain uses TRBV5-1 with TRBJ2-3, with 10 bases identical to TRBD2. This specimen consisted of CD4+ or CD8+ T cells sorted from blood, obtained in a trial of the OX40 agonist ivuxolimab. The TCR originated in an adult with an advanced solid tumor such as melanoma, head and neck, liver or kidney cancer. The CDR3 region is CASSLGSSGSGDTQYF. The CDR3 DNA reads TGCGCCAGCAGCTTAGGATCTAGCGGGAGCGGAGATACGCAGTATTTT.